The clone carrying this T cell receptor beta chain was seen a few times. This specimen belongs to a study of blood T cell repertoires in COVID-19. Produced via immunoSEQ multiplex PCR; TCRdb's table is partial and in-frame only. The sample records about 180,000 clones, 80% to 90% being singletons. Germline CDR1 reads LGHDT; CDR2 reads YNNKEL (reference sequence). The CDR3 length is 15 residues. V shed 4 bases and J shed 6 bases, with 13 bases lying between them. The TCR was taken from a human donor with active or convalescent COVID-19. The donor label of this sample is uncertain. What was sequenced was peripheral blood. The rearrangement uses TRBV3-1 (or the pseudogene TRBV3-2) and TRBJ1-6; weak D call: TRBD1 (5 bases). The CDR3 DNA reads TGTGCCAGCAGCCCTCAGGGTCCCGGTAATTCACCCCTCCACTTT. It specifies CASSPQGPGNSPLHF.